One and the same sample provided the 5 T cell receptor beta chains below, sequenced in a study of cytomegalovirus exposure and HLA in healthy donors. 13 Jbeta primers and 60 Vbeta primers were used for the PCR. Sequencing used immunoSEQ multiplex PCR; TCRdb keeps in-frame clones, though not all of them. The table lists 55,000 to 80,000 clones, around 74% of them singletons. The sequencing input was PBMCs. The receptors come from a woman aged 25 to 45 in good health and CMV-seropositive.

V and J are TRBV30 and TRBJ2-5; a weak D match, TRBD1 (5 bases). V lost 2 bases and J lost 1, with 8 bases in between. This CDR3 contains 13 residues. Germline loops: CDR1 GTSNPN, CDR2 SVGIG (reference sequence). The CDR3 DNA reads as TGTGCCTGGAGTAGGACACTCCAAGAGACCCAGTACTTC. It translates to CAWSRTLQETQYF.

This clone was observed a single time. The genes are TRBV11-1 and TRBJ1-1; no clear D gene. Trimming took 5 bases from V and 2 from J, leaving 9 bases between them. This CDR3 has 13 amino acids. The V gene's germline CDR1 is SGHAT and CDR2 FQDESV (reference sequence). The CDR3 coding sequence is TGTGCCAGCAGCCTAATTCAAAACACTGAAGCTTTCTTT. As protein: CASSLIQNTEAFF.

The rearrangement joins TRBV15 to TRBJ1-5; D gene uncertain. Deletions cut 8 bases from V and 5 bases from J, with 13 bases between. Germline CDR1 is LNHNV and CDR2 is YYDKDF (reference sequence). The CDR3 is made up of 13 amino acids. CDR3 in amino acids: CATGDGVDQPQHF. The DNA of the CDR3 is TGTGCCACCGGCGACGGGGTCGATCAGCCCCAGCATTTT. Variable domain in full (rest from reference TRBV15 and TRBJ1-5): DAMVIQNPRYQVTQFGKPVTLSCSQTLNHNVMYWYQQKSSQAPKLLFHYYDKDFNNEADTPDNFQSRRPNTSFCFLDIRSPGLGDTAMYLCATGDGVDQPQHFGDGTRLSIL.

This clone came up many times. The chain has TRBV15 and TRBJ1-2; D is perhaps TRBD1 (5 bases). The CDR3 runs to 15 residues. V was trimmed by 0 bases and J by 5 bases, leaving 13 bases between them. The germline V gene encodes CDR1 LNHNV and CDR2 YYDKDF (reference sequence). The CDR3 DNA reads TGTGCCACCAGCAGAGACCCGGGGGGGGTGTATGGCTACACCTTC. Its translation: CATSRDPGGVYGYTF.

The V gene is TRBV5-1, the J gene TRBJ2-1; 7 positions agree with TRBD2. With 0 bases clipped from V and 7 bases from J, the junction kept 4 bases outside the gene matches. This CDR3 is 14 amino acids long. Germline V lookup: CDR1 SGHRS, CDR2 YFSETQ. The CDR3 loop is CASSLEPAGNEQFF. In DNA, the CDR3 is TGCGCCAGCAGCTTGGAGCCAGCGGGGAATGAGCAGTTCTTC. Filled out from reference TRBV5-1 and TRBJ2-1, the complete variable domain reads KAGVTQTPRYLIKTRGQQVTLSCSPISGHRSVSWYQQTPGQGLQFLFEYFSETQRNKGNFPGRFSGRQFSNSRSEMNVSTLELGDSALYLCASSLEPAGNEQFFGPGTRLTVL.